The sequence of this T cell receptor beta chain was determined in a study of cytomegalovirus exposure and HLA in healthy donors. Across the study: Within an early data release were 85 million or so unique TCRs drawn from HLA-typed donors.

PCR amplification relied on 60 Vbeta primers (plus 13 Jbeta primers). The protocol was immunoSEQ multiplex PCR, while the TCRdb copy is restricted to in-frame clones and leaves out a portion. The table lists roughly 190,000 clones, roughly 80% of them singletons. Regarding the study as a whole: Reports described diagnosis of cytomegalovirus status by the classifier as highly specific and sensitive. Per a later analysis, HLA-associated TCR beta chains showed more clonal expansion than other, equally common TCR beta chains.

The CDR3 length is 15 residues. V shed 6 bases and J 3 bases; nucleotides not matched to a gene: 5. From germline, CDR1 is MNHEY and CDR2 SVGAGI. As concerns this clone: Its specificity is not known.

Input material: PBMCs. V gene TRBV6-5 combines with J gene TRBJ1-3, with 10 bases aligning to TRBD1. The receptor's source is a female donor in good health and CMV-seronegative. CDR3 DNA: TGTGCCAGCAGGGTCGGGACAGGGGTTGGAAACACCATATATTTT. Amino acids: CASRVGTGVGNTIYF.